This entry concerns a single T cell receptor (beta chain). The target of this receptor is not known. No qualities accompany the bases; no much larger clone lies one base away. For sequencing, an Illumina NovaSeq 6000 was employed. TCRalpha and TCRbeta cDNA libraries were built by 5'RACE with constant-segment primers, adding sample barcodes and unique molecular identifiers. RNA was extracted from every sample with Trizol reagent. Libraries were amplified in two PCR steps, with a second sample barcode and Illumina TruSeq adapters added in the second step. Libraries were sequenced on an Illumina NovaSeq with 2 x 150 bp paired-end reads. The authors' pipeline ran thus. With migec v1.2.7, reads were demultiplexed and then collapsed into UMI-guided consensus sequences. With mixcr v2.1.11, UMI consensuses were aligned to TRA and TRB V and J templates and assembled into clonotypes. Clonotypes were classified as expanded or contracted when called significant by both edgeR and NoisET, with noise models trained on biological replicates. For edgeR calls, the thresholds were a false discovery rate-adjusted p below 0.01 and a log2 fold-change of 1. PCA with hierarchical clustering of max-normalized trajectories of the 1000 most abundant clonotypes was used as exploratory dynamics analysis. Separately sequenced CD4+ and CD8+ repertoires were used to assign the CD4 or CD8 phenotype of responding clones. The raw public data were reprocessed by TCRdb itself: fastp quality trimming at Q25, MiXCR clonotype calling, in-frame beta chains only. A single entry per CDR3 protein holds the most common genes and DNA from its merged rows. The V and J calls were determined by TCRdb, not by the authors. The sample includes tens of thousands of distinct CDR3 sequences, with approximately 23% observed a single time. The biggest ten clones account for 35% to 50% of the sample.

Measured from the cysteine to the phenylalanine, the CDR3 is 15 residues long. The CDR3 DNA has 45 bases and is translated from base 1. V and J are trimmed by 5 bases and 8 bases, and the gene matches miss 8 bases of the junction. Taken from the germline V gene, the CDR1 and CDR2 loops are SGHVS and FNYEAQ. These data come from a study of T-cell memory formation after mild COVID-19 (dated by TCRdb to the early 2020s). Study-wide context: Most TCR sequence clusters were specific to one of the two donors. In a couple of donors, T-cell clones that expanded and contracted after mild COVID-19 were tracked by sequencing TCRalpha and TCRbeta repertoires over time. The cohort was made up of two young adult volunteers, one female and one male, who were previously healthy.

The study at large found these results: Some responding clones were detected in pre-infection memory, which suggested that pre-existing cross-reactive memory T cells had joined the SARS-CoV-2 response. Contracting CD4+ clones appeared mostly in the CM and EM memory subsets, whereas CD8+ clones were enriched in EMRA. From day 15 to 85, contracting clones showed balanced CD4/CD8 phenotypes, whereas a second wave of clones that expanded from day 15 to 37 leaned towards CD4+. Only a couple of mild cases were covered by the study, and larger cohorts that include severe cases with pre-infection samples were considered necessary. The second-wave clones that peaked on day 37 were not confirmed to be SARS-CoV-2 specific.

Ficoll-Paque density gradient centrifugation was used to isolate PBMCs. The origin of this receptor is a man in his late teens or twenties who had mild COVID-19 (a few samples of this study predate the infection). The sample titles of this study are shuffled in the database, so cell type and time point are left out; the donor was told from shared clones. This chain is built from TRBV7-6 and TRBJ2-1; TRBD1 fits 11 bases in the junction. Sequenced: PBMCs or a T cell subset sorted from them (not recorded which). The DNA reads as follows: TGTGCCAGCAGCCCCGGACAGGGGGCGAACTATGAGCAGTTCTTC. It encodes CASSPGQGANYEQFF.